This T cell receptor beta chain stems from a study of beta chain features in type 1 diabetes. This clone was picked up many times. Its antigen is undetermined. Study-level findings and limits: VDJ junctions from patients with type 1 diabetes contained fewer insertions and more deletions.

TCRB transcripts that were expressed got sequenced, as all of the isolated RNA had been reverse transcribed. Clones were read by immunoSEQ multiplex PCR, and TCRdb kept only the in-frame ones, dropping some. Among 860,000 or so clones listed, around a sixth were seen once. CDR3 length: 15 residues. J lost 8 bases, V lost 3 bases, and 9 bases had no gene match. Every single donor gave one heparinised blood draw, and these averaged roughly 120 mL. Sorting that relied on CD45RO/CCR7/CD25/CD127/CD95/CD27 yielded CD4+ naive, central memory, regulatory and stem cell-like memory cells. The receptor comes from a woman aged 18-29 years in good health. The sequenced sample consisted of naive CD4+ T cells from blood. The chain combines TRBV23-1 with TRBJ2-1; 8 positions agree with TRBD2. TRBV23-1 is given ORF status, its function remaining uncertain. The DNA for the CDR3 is TGCGCCAGCAGTCAGTCCAGCGGGAGCGTCGATGAGCAGTTCTTC. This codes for CASSQSSGSVDEQFF.